The 18 T cell receptor beta chains listed next were all sequenced from one sample in a study of OX40 agonist ivuxolimab in advanced cancers. Assay used: immunoSEQ multiplex PCR; TCRdb lists only in-frame clones, some missing. Found here are approximately 61,000 clones, 70% to 90% of them singletons; the top ten hold 1.3%. Sequences were derived from CD4+ or CD8+ T cells sorted from blood, sampled in a trial of the OX40 agonist ivuxolimab. The receptors were gathered from an adult with an advanced solid tumor such as melanoma, head and neck, liver or kidney cancer.

The gene calls are TRBV5-1 and TRBJ2-1, with 9 bases lining up with TRBD2. V shed 4 bases, J shed 15 bases, and the junction held 11 bases outside the gene matches. The CDR3 is 13 residues long. The germline CDR1 and CDR2 sequences are SGHRS and YFSETQ. As DNA, the CDR3 is TGCGCCAGCAGCGCGAGACTAGCGGCCGTCTGGTTCTTC. It is translated as CASSARLAAVWFF.

The chain links TRBV19 to TRBJ2-6, with 7 bases fitting TRBD1. Germline V gene lookup returns CDR1 LNHDA and CDR2 SQIVND (reference sequence). V trimming: 5 bases; J trimming: 0 bases; junction bases outside the gene matches: 7. This CDR3 is built from 17 residues. CDR3 amino acids: CASSEDRALSGANVLTF. The CDR3 coding sequence is TGTGCCAGTAGTGAAGACAGGGCCCTCTCTGGGGCCAACGTCCTGACTTTC.

The chain links TRBV11-3 to TRBJ1-1; D is uncertain. The V gene's germline CDR1 is SGHNT and CDR2 YENEEA. This CDR3 comprises 13 residues. Trimming removed 1 base at V and 1 base at J, with 4 bases between. DNA of the CDR3: TGTGCCAGCAGCTTAGGGAGGAACACTGAAGCTTTCTTT. It codes for CASSLGRNTEAFF. The variable domain in full, with the rest retrieved from reference TRBV11-3 and TRBJ1-1, is EAGVVQSPRYKIIEKKQPVAFWCNPISGHNTLYWYLQNLGQGPELLIRYENEEAVDDSQLPKDRFSAERLKGVDSTLKIQPAELGDSAVYLCASSLGRNTEAFFGQGTRLTVV.

This chain joins TRBV11-2 and TRBJ2-1; TRBD2 aligns across 7 bases. Germline trimming cut 0 bases from V and 10 bases from J; bases unmatched to any gene: 6. This CDR3 has 14 residues. The germline V gene has CDR1 SGHAT and CDR2 FQNNGV. CDR3 bases: TGTGCCAGCAGCTTAGAGGCTAGCGGTCTCGAGCAGTTCTTC. Its translation is CASSLEASGLEQFF.

V gene TRBV7-6 combines with J gene TRBJ2-7, with 9 bases identical to TRBD1. This CDR3 spans 16 amino acids. J was trimmed by 5 bases and V by 2 bases; bases with no gene match: 10. Germline V gene lookup returns CDR1 SGHVS and CDR2 FNYEAQ. In DNA form, the CDR3 reads TGTGCCAGCAGCTTATCCGCCGGGACAGGGAACCACGAGCAGTACTTC. The encoded protein is CASSLSAGTGNHEQYF.

V is TRBV5-5 and J is TRBJ1-2; perhaps TRBD1 as D (5 bases). The V gene's germline CDR1 is SGHKS and CDR2 YYEKEE (reference sequence). This CDR3 has 14 amino acids. The germline V and J ends were trimmed by 1 base and 4 bases, with 11 bases remaining between them. Here the CDR3 reads CASSLSGQTYGYTF. In DNA form, the CDR3 reads TGTGCCAGCAGCTTGTCAGGACAAACCTATGGCTACACCTTC. Looking up the rest from reference TRBV5-5 and TRBJ1-2 gives the full variable domain: DAGVTQSPTHLIKTRGQQVTLRCSPISGHKSVSWYQQVLGQGPQFIFQYYEKEERGRGNFPDRFSARQFPNYSSELNVNALLLGDSALYLCASSLSGQTYGYTFGSGTRLTVV.

The chain carries TRBV5-1 and TRBJ2-3; D remains unclear. Germline CDR1 is SGHRS and CDR2 is YFSETQ. V was pared by 0 bases and J by 4 bases, with 9 bases between. This CDR3 is 14 amino acids long. Here the CDR3 reads CASSLGLVSDTQYF. The DNA for the CDR3 is TGCGCCAGCAGCTTGGGCCTAGTTTCAGATACGCAGTATTTT.

This clone has a single count. The chain recombines TRBV11-2 with TRBJ2-7; D call uncertain. This CDR3 region has 13 residues. Per the germline V gene, CDR1 is SGHAT and CDR2 is FQNNGV. V gave up 2 bases and J gave up 7 bases, with 12 bases separating them. Here the CDR3 DNA reads TGTGCCAGCAGCTTACTCGAGGCTAGGGAGCAGTACTTC. Translated, it gives CASSLLEAREQYF.

The V and J genes are TRBV5-1 and TRBJ1-1, with a weak D call TRBD1 (5 bases). Germline CDR1 and CDR2: SGHRS and YFSETQ. Trimming stripped 2 bases from V and 1 base from J, with 9 bases between. This CDR3 contains 14 residues. CDR3 DNA sequence: TGCGCCAGCAGCTTATCCGGGACGAACACTGAAGCTTTCTTT. Encoded protein: CASSLSGTNTEAFF.

The chain is built from TRBV15 and TRBJ2-7; 10 bases are a match to TRBD1. CDR3 length equals 14 residues. CDR1 is LNHNV, CDR2 YYDKDF, per germline (reference sequence). V lost 7 bases and J lost 4; bases outside the gene matches: 7. The CDR3 bases are TGTGCCACCACCCGCCGGGACAGGGGTTACGAGCAGTACTTC. Its protein is CATTRRDRGYEQYF. The full variable domain, rest sourced from reference TRBV15 and TRBJ2-7, is DAMVIQNPRYQVTQFGKPVTLSCSQTLNHNVMYWYQQKSSQAPKLLFHYYDKDFNNEADTPDNFQSRRPNTSFCFLDIRSPGLGDTAMYLCATTRRDRGYEQYFGPGTRLTVT.

J is TRBJ2-5 and V is TRBV5-1; 14 bases line up with TRBD2. V gave up 4 bases and J gave up 3 bases; unmatched junction bases: 11. The germline CDR1 and CDR2 sequences are SGHRS and YFSETQ. CDR3 length equals 18 residues. The CDR3 here is CASSPRLAGGQREETQYF. The CDR3 coding sequence is TGCGCCAGCAGCCCTCGACTAGCGGGGGGGCAGAGGGAAGAGACCCAGTACTTC. The complete variable domain, with remaining parts taken from reference TRBV5-1 and TRBJ2-5, reads KAGVTQTPRYLIKTRGQQVTLSCSPISGHRSVSWYQQTPGQGLQFLFEYFSETQRNKGNFPGRFSGRQFSNSRSEMNVSTLELGDSALYLCASSPRLAGGQREETQYFGPGTRLLVL.

V gene TRBV19 combines with J gene TRBJ1-4; D may be TRBD1 (5 bases). Germline assignment: CDR1 LNHDA and CDR2 SQIVND (reference sequence). This CDR3 comprises 14 residues. The V end was cut by 9 bases, the J end by 0 bases, with 11 bases between. In DNA form, the CDR3 reads TGTGCCAGCGCCTCGGGGGCAACTAATGAAAAACTGTTTTTT. Its protein is CASASGATNEKLFF.

The gene calls are TRBV11-3 and TRBJ2-7, with D perhaps TRBD2 (6 bases). Germline V gives CDR1 SGHNT, CDR2 YENEEA. V lost 2 bases and J lost 6, with 11 bases in between. This CDR3 is built from 13 residues. CDR3 loop: CASSLRREGEQYF. The CDR3 nucleotides read TGTGCCAGCAGCTTAAGGCGGGAAGGCGAGCAGTACTTC.

The chain joins TRBV7-2 to TRBJ2-2, with D tentatively TRBD1 (6 bases). V was cut by 6 bases and J by 1 base, with 9 bases left in between. Per the germline V gene, CDR1 is SGHTA and CDR2 is FQGNSA. This CDR3 has 14 amino acids. CDR3 loop: CASRATGNTGELFF. CDR3 in DNA: TGTGCCAGCAGAGCGACAGGGAACACCGGGGAGCTGTTTTTT.

This chain links TRBV5-5 with TRBJ2-3, with 9 bases that match TRBD1. V was clipped by 4 bases and J by 11 bases; unmatched bases: 17. Germline V gene lookup returns CDR1 SGHKS and CDR2 YYEKEE (reference sequence). The CDR3 has 16 residues. CDR3 sequence (DNA): TGTGCCAGCAGCAGGTCACCGGGACAGGGATTTGAAGGGCAGTATTTT. Protein sequence: CASSRSPGQGFEGQYF.

This chain links TRBV30 with TRBJ2-5, with D perhaps TRBD2 (5 bases). The length of the CDR3 is 13 residues. V dropped 0 bases and J dropped 7 bases, with 12 bases sitting between them. Germline V gene data show CDR1 as GTSNPN and CDR2 as SVGIG (reference sequence). In DNA form, the CDR3 reads TGTGCCTGGAGTGTAGTGGGTGAGGGGACCCAGTACTTC. It yields the protein CAWSVVGEGTQYF.

Of note for this clone: Compared with germline, one end of the junction differs, possibly owing to a read error. V and J are TRBV5-1 and TRBJ2-1, with TRBD2 identical over 7 bases. This CDR3 comprises 12 residues. Germline assignment: CDR1 SGHRS and CDR2 YFSETQ. The CDR3 protein is CASRDGVGTTVF. The CDR3 DNA reads as TGCGCCAGCAGAGATGGCGTCGGGACTACTGTCTTC.

This clone was recorded once. This chain links TRBV18 with TRBJ1-4; D is perhaps TRBD1 (5 bases). There are 14 residues in the CDR3. The ends were cut back, 3 bases at V and 2 bases at J, with 7 bases in the middle. The germline V gene encodes CDR1 KGHSH and CDR2 LQKENI. CDR3 sequence (DNA): TGTGCCAGCTCACCTCGACAGACTAATGAAAAACTGTTTTTT. It translates to CASSPRQTNEKLFF.